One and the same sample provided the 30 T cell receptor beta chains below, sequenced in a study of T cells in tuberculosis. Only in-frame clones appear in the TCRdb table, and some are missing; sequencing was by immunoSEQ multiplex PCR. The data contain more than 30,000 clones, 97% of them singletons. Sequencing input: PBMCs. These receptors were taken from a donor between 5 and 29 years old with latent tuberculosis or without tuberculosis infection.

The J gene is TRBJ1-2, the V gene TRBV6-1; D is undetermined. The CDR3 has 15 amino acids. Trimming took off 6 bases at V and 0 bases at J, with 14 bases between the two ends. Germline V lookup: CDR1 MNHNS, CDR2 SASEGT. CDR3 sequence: CASSANFGPNYGYTF. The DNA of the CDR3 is TGTGCCAGCAGCGCGAACTTTGGGCCTAACTATGGCTACACCTTC.

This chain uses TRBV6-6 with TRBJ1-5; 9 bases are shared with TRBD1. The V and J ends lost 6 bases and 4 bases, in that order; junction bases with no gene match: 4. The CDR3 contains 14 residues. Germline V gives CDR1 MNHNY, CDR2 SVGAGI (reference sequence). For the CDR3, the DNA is TGTGCCAGCAGGGTCGGACAGGGGAATCAGCCCCAGCATTTT. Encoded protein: CASRVGQGNQPQHF.

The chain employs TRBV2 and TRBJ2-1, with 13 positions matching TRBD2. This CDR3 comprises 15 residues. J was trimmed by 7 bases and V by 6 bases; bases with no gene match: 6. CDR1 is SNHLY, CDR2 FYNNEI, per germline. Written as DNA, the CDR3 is TGTGCCAGCAGACCGGGACTAGCGGGAATAAATGAGCAGTTCTTC. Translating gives CASRPGLAGINEQFF.

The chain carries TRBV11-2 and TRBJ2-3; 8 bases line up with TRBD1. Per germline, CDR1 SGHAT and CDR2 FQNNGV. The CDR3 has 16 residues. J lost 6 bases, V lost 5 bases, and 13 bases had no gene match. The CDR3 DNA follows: TGTGCCAGCAGCGAAGGGCACAGGGGGTCACGGGATACGCAGTATTTT. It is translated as CASSEGHRGSRDTQYF.

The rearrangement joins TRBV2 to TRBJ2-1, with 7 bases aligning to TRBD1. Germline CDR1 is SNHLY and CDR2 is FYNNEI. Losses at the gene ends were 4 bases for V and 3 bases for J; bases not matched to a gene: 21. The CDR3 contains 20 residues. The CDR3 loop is CASSGLVRQGIRGNYNEQFF. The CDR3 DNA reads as TGTGCCAGCAGTGGATTAGTAAGACAGGGTATACGGGGAAACTACAATGAGCAGTTCTTC.

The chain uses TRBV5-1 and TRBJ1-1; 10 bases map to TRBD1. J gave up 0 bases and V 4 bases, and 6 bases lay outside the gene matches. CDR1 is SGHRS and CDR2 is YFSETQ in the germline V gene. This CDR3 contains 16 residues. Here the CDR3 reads CASSQGTGVVNTEAFF. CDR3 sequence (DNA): TGCGCCAGCAGCCAAGGGACAGGGGTAGTGAACACTGAAGCTTTCTTT.

The CDR3 bases are TGTGCCTGGAGGGACAGGGGTACCCGGAACACTGAAGCTTTCTTT. Its translation: CAWRDRGTRNTEAFF. V is TRBV30 and J is TRBJ1-1; 9 bases are a match to TRBD1. The CDR3 covers 15 residues. V lost 3 bases and J lost 1; bases outside the gene matches: 6. Germline CDR1 GTSNPN, CDR2 SVGIG (reference sequence).

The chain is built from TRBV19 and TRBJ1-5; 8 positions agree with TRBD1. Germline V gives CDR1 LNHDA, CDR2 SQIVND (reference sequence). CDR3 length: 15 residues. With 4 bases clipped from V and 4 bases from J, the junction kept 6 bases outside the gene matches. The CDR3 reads CASSTPDRVNQPQHF. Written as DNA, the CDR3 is TGTGCCAGTAGTACCCCGGACAGGGTGAATCAGCCCCAGCATTTT.

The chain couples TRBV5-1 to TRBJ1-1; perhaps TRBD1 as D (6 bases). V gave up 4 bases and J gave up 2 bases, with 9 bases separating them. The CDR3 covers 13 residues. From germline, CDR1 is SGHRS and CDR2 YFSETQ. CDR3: CASSEGVNTEAFF. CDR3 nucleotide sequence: TGCGCCAGCAGCGAGGGGGTCAACACTGAAGCTTTCTTT.

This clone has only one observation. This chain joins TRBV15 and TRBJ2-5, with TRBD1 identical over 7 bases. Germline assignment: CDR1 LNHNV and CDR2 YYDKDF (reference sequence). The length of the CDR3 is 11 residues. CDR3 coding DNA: TGTGCGGTCCTACAGGGGGAGACCCAGTACTTC. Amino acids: CAVLQGETQYF.

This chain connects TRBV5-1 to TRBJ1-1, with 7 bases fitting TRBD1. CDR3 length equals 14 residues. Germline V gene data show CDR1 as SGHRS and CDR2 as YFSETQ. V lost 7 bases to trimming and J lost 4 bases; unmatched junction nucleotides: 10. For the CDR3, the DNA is TGCGCCAGCTCAGACAGGGTTTTGACCACTGAAGCTTTCTTT. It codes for CASSDRVLTTEAFF. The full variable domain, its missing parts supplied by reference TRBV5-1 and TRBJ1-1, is KAGVTQTPRYLIKTRGQQVTLSCSPISGHRSVSWYQQTPGQGLQFLFEYFSETQRNKGNFPGRFSGRQFSNSRSEMNVSTLELGDSALYLCASSDRVLTTEAFFGQGTRLTVV.

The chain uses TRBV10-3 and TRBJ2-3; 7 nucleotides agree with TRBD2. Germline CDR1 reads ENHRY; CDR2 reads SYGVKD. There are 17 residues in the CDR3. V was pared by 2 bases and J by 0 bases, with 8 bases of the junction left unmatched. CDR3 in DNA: TGTGCCATCAGTGAGAGGAGCGGGGCTACTAGCACAGATACGCAGTATTTT. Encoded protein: CAISERSGATSTDTQYF.

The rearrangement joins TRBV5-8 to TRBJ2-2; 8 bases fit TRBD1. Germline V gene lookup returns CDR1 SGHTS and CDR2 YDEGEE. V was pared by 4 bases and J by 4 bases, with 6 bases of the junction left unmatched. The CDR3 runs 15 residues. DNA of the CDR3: TGTGCCAGCAGCACTGGACAGGGTGGCACCGGGGAGCTGTTTTTT. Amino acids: CASSTGQGGTGELFF. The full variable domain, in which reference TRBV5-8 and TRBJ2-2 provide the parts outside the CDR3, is EAGVTQSPTHLIKTRGQQATLRCSPISGHTSVYWYQQALGLGLQFLLWYDEGEERNRGNFPPRFSGRQFPNYSSELNVNALELEDSALYLCASSTGQGGTGELFFGEGSRLTVL.

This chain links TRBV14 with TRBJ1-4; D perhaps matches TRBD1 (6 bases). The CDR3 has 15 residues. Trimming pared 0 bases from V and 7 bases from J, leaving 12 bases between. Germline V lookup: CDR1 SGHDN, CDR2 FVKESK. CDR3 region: CASSQDGTLGEKLFF. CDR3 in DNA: TGTGCCAGCAGCCAAGATGGGACACTTGGTGAAAAACTGTTTTTT.

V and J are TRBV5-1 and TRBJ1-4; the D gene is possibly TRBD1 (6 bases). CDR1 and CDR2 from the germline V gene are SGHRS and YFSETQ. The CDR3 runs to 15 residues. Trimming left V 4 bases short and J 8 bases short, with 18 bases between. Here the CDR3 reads CASSGDTGWNEKLFF. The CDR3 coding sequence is TGCGCCAGCAGCGGGGATACAGGGTGGAACGAAAAACTGTTTTTT.

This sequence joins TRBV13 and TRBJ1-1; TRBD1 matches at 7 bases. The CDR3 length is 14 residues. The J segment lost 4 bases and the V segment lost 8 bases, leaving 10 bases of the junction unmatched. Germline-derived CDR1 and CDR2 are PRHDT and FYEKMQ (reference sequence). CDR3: CASGPGQSLTEAFF. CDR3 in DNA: TGTGCCAGCGGACCGGGACAGTCGCTCACTGAAGCTTTCTTT.

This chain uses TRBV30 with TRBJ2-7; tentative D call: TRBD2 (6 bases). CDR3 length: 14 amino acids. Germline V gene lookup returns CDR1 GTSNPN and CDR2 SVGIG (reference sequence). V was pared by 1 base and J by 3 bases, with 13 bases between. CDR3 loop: CAWSASGLVYEQYF. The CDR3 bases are TGTGCCTGGAGTGCGTCGGGACTGGTCTACGAGCAGTACTTC.

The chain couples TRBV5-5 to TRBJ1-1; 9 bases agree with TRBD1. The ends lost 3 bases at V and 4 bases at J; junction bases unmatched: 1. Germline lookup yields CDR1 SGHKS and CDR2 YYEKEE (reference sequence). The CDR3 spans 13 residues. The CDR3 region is CASSWGQGTEAFF. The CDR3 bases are TGTGCCAGCAGCTGGGGACAGGGCACTGAAGCTTTCTTT.

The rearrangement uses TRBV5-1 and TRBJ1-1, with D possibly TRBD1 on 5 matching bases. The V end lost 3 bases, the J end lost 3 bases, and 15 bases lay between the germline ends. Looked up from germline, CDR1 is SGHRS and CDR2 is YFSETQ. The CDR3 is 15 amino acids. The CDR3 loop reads CASSSGPGTHTEAFF. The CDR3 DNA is TGCGCCAGCAGCTCCGGCCCCGGGACTCACACTGAAGCTTTCTTT.

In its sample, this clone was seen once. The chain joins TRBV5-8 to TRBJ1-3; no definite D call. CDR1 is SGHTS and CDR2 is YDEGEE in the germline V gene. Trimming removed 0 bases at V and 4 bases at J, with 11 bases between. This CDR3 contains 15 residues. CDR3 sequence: CASSLGSNPGNTIYF. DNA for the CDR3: TGTGCCAGCAGCTTGGGCTCTAACCCGGGAAACACCATATATTTT.

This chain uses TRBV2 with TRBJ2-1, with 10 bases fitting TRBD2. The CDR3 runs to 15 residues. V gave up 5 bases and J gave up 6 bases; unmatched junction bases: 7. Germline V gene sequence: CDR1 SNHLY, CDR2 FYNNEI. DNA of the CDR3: TGTGCCAGCAGTCATTCTAAGCGGGGGGGCAATGAGCAGTTCTTC. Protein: CASSHSKRGGNEQFF.

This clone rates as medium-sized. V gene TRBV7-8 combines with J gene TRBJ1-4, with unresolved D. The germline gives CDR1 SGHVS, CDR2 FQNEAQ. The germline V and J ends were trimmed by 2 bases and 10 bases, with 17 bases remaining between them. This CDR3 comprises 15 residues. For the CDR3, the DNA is TGTGCCAGCAGCTTATCGGCCGGCGTCTCGGGAAAACTGTTTTTT. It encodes CASSLSAGVSGKLFF.

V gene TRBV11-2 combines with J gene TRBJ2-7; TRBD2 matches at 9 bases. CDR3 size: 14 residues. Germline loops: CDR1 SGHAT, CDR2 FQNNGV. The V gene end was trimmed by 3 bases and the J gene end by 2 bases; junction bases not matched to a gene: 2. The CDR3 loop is CASSFQREAYEQYF. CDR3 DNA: TGTGCCAGCAGCTTTCAGCGGGAGGCCTACGAGCAGTACTTC.

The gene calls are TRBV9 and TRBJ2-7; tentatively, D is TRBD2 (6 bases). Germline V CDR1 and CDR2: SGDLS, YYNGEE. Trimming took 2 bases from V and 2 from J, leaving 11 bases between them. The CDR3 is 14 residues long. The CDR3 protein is CASSVTGVAYEQYF. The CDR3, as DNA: TGTGCCAGCAGCGTTACGGGAGTGGCCTACGAGCAGTACTTC.

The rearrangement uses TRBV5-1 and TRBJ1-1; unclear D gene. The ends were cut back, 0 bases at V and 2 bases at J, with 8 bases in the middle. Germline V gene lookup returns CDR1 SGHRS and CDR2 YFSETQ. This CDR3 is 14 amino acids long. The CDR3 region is CASSLEAINTEAFF. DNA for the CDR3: TGCGCCAGCAGCTTGGAAGCTATTAACACTGAAGCTTTCTTT.

The CDR3, as DNA: TGTGCCAGTAGTATTGTAGGGGGACTAGTGGCAGATACGCAGTATTTT. Residues: CASSIVGGLVADTQYF. This chain joins TRBV19 and TRBJ2-3, with 8 bases lining up with TRBD2. The CDR3 is 16 amino acids. V shed 3 bases, J shed 4 bases, and the junction held 9 bases outside the gene matches. Germline V gives CDR1 LNHDA, CDR2 SQIVND (reference sequence). Supplemented by reference TRBV19 and TRBJ2-3, the full variable domain reads DGGITQSPKYLFRKEGQNVTLSCEQNLNHDAMYWYRQDPGQGLRLIYYSQIVNDFQKGDIAEGYSVSREKKESFPLTVTSAQKNPTAFYLCASSIVGGLVADTQYFGPGTRLTVL.

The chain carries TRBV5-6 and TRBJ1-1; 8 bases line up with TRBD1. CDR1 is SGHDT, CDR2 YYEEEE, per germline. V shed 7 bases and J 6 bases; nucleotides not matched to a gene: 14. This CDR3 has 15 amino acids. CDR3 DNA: TGTGCCAGCGACATACTGGACAGGGACGTTTCTGAAGCTTTCTTT. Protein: CASDILDRDVSEAFF.

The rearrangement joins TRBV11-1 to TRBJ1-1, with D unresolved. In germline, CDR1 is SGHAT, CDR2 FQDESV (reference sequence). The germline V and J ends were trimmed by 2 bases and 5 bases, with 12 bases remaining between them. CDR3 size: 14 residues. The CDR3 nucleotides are TGTGCCAGCAGCTTACGCGTGGCGGGAACTGAAGCTTTCTTT. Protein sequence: CASSLRVAGTEAFF.

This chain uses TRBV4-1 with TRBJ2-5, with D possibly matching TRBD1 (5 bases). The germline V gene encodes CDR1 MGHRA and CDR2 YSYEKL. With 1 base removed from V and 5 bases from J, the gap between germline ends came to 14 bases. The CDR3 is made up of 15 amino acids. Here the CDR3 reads CASSQVQGNRETQYF. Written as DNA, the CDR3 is TGCGCCAGCAGCCAAGTCCAGGGAAATAGGGAGACCCAGTACTTC.

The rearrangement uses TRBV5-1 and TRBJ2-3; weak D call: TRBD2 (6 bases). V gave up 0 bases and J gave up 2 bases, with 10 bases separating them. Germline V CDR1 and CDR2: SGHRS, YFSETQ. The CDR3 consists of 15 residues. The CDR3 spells CASSLVAADTDTQYF. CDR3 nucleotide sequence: TGCGCCAGCAGCTTGGTAGCGGCAGACACAGATACGCAGTATTTT. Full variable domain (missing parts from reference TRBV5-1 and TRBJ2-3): KAGVTQTPRYLIKTRGQQVTLSCSPISGHRSVSWYQQTPGQGLQFLFEYFSETQRNKGNFPGRFSGRQFSNSRSEMNVSTLELGDSALYLCASSLVAADTDTQYFGPGTRLTVL.